The sequence of this T cell receptor beta chain was determined in a study of metastatic and nonmetastatic thyroid tumors. Study details: For malignant and benign thyroid patients, tumor or nodule tissue and blood were the sources whose repertoires were compared.

All patients were untreated before thyroid surgery. TCRdb re-called the PCR reads via MiXCR. The sample shows about 38,000 clones, less than 50% of them seen only once. This clone was seen a few times. The source material was tumor tissue. The sequence was collected from a male donor with papillary thyroid cancer or a benign thyroid nodule (not recorded which). Some clones in this sample may be carry-over from other donors' samples.

CDR3 residues: CASSPRGGAGPSNEQFF. The CDR3 coding sequence is TGTGCCAGCAGTCCCCGGGGGGGAGCGGGGCCGAGCAATGAGCAGTTCTTC. The chain employs TRBV6-6 and TRBJ2-1; 8 bases line up with TRBD2. The CDR3 covers 17 residues. Trimming cost V 5 bases and J 6 bases; bases outside gene matches: 15. Germline V CDR1 and CDR2: MNHNY, SVGAGI (reference sequence).